This T cell receptor (beta chain) was recovered during a study of blood T cell repertoires in COVID-19. Study summary: The study drew acute and convalescent COVID-19 samples from the United States, Italy and Spain.

Cohort allocation depended upon clinical history that participants reported. The protocol was immunoSEQ multiplex PCR, while the TCRdb copy is restricted to in-frame clones and leaves out a portion. The table has over 300,000 clones, 80% to 90% seen once. The CDR3 has 14 amino acids. Germline V CDR1 and CDR2: SGDLS, YYNGEE. Trimming cost V 5 bases and J 5 bases, with 15 bases left between them. The TCR originated in a man between 25 and 39 years old who had recovered from COVID-19. The chain combines TRBV9 with TRBJ2-3; a weak D match, TRBD2 (7 bases). The sample taken for sequencing was PBMCs or T cells enriched from blood (not recorded which). CDR3 in amino acids: CASSKAGTKDTQYF. DNA for the CDR3: TGTGCCAGCAGTAAAGCGGGGACAAAAGATACGCAGTATTTT. Drawing the rest from reference TRBV9 and TRBJ2-3, the complete variable domain is DSGVTQTPKHLITATGQRVTLRCSPRSGDLSVYWYQQSLDQGLQFLIQYYNGEERAKGNILERFSAQQFPDLHSELNLSSLELGDSALYFCASSKAGTKDTQYFGPGTRLTVL.